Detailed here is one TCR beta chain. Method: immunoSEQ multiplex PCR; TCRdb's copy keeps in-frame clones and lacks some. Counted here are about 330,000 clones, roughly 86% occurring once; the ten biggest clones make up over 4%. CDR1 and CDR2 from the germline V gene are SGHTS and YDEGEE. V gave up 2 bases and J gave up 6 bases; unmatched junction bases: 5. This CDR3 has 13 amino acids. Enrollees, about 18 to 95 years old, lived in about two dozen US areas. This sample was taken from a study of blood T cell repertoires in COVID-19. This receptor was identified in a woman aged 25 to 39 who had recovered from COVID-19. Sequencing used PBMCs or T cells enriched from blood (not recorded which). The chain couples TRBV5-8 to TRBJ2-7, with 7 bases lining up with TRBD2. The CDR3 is CASSFLAGGEQYF. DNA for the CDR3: TGTGCCAGCAGCTTCTTAGCGGGCGGCGAGCAGTACTTC.